This T cell receptor (beta chain) was sequenced during a study of cytomegalovirus exposure and HLA in healthy donors. Regarding the study as a whole: With DRB1 most and HLA-C fewest, TCR association rates differed between HLA loci in a later analysis.

Regarding this clone: The antigen remains undetermined.

V gave up 6 bases and J gave up 2 bases; unmatched junction bases: 7. This CDR3 has 15 amino acids. Germline V gene data show CDR1 as MDHEN and CDR2 as SYDVKM. Use of 60 Vbeta and 13 Jbeta primers characterized the PCR. Profiled with immunoSEQ multiplex PCR; TCRdb holds only in-frame clones, not every one. The sample has 150,000 to 200,000 clones, roughly 80% seen once. The receptor comes from a female donor in good health and CMV-seronegative. This chain links TRBV28 with TRBJ2-7; 10 nucleotides match TRBD2. What was sequenced was PBMCs. CDR3 amino acids: CASSWTGTSAYEQYF. The CDR3 DNA reads TGTGCCAGCAGCTGGACCGGGACTAGCGCCTACGAGCAGTACTTC.